A single T cell receptor (beta chain) is shown here with its context. The antigen is not known. The data belong to a study of cytomegalovirus exposure and HLA in healthy donors. Background on the study: The approximately 720 first-cohort repertoires and the 120 or so validation repertoires shared the same platform, a later analysis reported.

With V trimmed by 5 bases and J by 0 bases, 5 bases remained unmatched. Germline V gives CDR1 MNHEY, CDR2 SMNVEV (reference sequence). This CDR3 is built from 15 residues. Only in-frame clones appear in the TCRdb table, and some are missing; sequencing was by immunoSEQ multiplex PCR. The sample has 160,000 or so clones, 87% seen once; the top ten hold 1.4%. The study's findings and limits: Using the classifier, cytomegalovirus status was reportedly diagnosed with high specificity and sensitivity.

The sequenced sample consisted of PBMCs. V gene TRBV27 combines with J gene TRBJ2-3; 7 nucleotides agree with TRBD2. The sequence was obtained from a woman in her 30s in good health and CMV-seronegative. CDR3 DNA sequence: TGTGCCAGCAGTCCGGGCGGGGGTAGCACAGATACGCAGTATTTT. This codes for CASSPGGGSTDTQYF.